This T cell receptor (beta chain) was found in a study of T cell changes during pregnancy in multiple sclerosis. V dropped 1 base and J dropped 7 bases, with 16 bases sitting between them. This CDR3 has 14 residues. Per germline, CDR1 GTSNPN and CDR2 SVGIG (reference sequence). Produced via immunoSEQ multiplex PCR; TCRdb's table is partial and in-frame only. The sample has around 92,000 clones; approximately 93% are singletons. The material sequenced was peripheral blood, taken after pregnancy. The source is a female donor with multiple sclerosis, enrolled in a pregnancy study. This chain connects TRBV30 to TRBJ1-1, with a weak D call TRBD1 (5 bases). CDR3 sequence: CAWSGTPGSGEAFF. The CDR3 region has the DNA TGTGCCTGGAGTGGGACACCCGGGTCGGGTGAAGCTTTCTTT.